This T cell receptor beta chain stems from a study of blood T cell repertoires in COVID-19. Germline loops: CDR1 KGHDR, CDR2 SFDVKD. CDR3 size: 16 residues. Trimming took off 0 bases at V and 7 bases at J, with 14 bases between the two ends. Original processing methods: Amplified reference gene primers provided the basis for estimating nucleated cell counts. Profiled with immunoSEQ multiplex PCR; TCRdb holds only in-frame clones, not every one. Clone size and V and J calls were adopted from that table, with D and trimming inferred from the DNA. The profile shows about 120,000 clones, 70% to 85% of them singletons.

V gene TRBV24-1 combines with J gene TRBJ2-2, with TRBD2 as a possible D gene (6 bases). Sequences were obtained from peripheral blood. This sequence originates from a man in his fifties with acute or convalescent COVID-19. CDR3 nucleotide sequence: TGTGCCACCAGTGATTTGCTGGGGGGATTCGGCGGGGAGCTGTTTTTT. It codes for CATSDLLGGFGGELFF.